This TCR beta chain was sequenced in a study of beta chain features in type 1 diabetes (dated by TCRdb to the late 2010s). Broadly, across the study: Patients and healthy donors did not differ in mean age, gender distribution, total cell number or subset yield. Across all samples, fewer than 130 million sorted cells were examined, and cell number per subset correlated strongly with RNA yield. The study compared the TCRB repertoires of sorted circulating CD4+ T cell subsets in recently diagnosed type 1 diabetes patients with those in matched healthy donors. Regulatory and stem cell-like memory subsets were obtained from only 8 patients and about eight healthy donors, while naive and central memory subsets were obtained from all 30 or so donors. General study outcomes and caveats: Because cDNA was sequenced instead of genomic DNA, highly expressing activated cells could be over-represented, though the groups showed no difference in activation or CD3 levels. The naive, central memory and regulatory TCRB repertoires appeared to resemble one another more closely among patients than among healthy donors. Only small numbers of individuals were included in the HLA sub-analyses, which left unresolved whether HLA type had any influence on TCRB rearrangement. Patients with type 1 diabetes made fewer insertions and deleted more nucleotides at VDJ recombination sites, implying thymic rearrangement abnormalities. Type 1 diabetes patients showed a moderate but significant shortening of TCRB CDR3 length in all four CD4+ subsets. Shorter templates might be favored by PCR, yet because patient and control samples were amplified and corrected together, any such skew would affect both groups equally.

V sheds 5 bases and J sheds 5 bases, leaving 18 bases between their ends. The CDR3 runs 15 residues from the cysteine to the phenylalanine. Only the CDR3 portion is preserved as DNA: 45 bases, with reading frame beginning at the first base. As encoded in the germline V gene (reference sequence), CDR1 is SEHNR while CDR2 is FQNEAQ. The entire isolated RNA was reverse transcribed using the High Capacity cDNA Reverse Transcription Kit, and thus expressed TCRB transcripts were sequenced. For stem cell-like memory T cell samples, survey-depth immunoSEQ sequencing was used, averaging about 970,000 total reads per sample. Sorted cells were lysed in RLT buffer and RNA was extracted with DNase-treated RNeasy Micro or Mini kits, depending on cell number. Each cell subset was processed on its own to prevent cross-contamination, while patient and healthy donor samples were processed together. The immunoSEQ multiplex PCR was used to amplify TCRB sequences from cDNA, generating 87-bp fragments that spanned the CDR3 region. Amplicons were sequenced on the Illumina HiSeq platform. As for how the authors treated the data: Synthetic template baselines were used to correct PCR bias computationally, reads within Hamming distance 2 were collapsed together, and singletons that could not be merged were discarded. Reads were aligned against IMGT to assign V, D and J genes, CDR3 length and insertions or deletions at six rearrangement sites. Within each subset, clonotype counts were normalized to the number of sorted cells before true diversity and Gini coefficients were calculated with the tcR R package. The overlap coefficient, calculated on TCRB nucleotide sequences, was used to quantify repertoire sharing. TCRdb limited this immuneACCESS table to in-frame rearrangements with V and J called. A share of clones is missing; checked studies link under half to unresolved V genes, and the rest is unexplained. V and J calls and clone size follow that table, whereas D and trimming were derived from the DNA. For this sample the table gives some 48,000 clones, of which approximately 40% were detected only once. The top ten clones comprise 0.1% to 0.15% of the sample.

A single peripheral blood draw of around 0.11 L on average was collected from each donor into heparinised tubes. A BD FACSAria II was used to sort naive, central memory, regulatory and stem cell-like memory CD4+ T cells with a panel that included CD45RO, CCR7, CD25, CD127, CD95 and CD27. Every sorted population had a purity above 95%. Right away, PBMCs were isolated by Lymphoprep density gradient centrifugation and were stained directly, with no culture step. So that batch effects would be minimized, each experiment stained and sorted samples in pairs, pairing one healthy donor with one patient. This clone came up a few times. It has no known antigen specificity. Base-call qualities are not available, and no considerably larger clone is one nucleotide away.

Recombination joined TRBV7-9 with TRBJ1-1; matching of 5 bases hints at TRBD1 as the D gene. The sample consisted of stem cell memory CD4+ T cells from blood. In light of the paper, this sample's cell subset or site label describes: stem cell-like memory CD4+ T cells. This clonotype was obtained from a man younger than 40 with type 1 diabetes. At the DNA level, the sequence is TGTGCCAGCAGCCCAAGAGGAGGGGAGGATACTGAAGCTTTCTTT. Its product reads: CASSPRGGEDTEAFF.